The table lists the clone carrying this TCR beta chain with a count of one. Antigen: not known. The PCR contained 60 Vbeta and 13 Jbeta primers. This table comes from immunoSEQ multiplex PCR, and its TCRdb copy is limited to in-frame clones, with some not included. The table shows approximately 100,000 clones, with roughly three quarters occurring only once. This CDR3 comprises 16 residues. Trimming removed 5 bases from V and 9 bases from J; junction bases left unmatched: 12. Germline CDR1 is SEHNR and CDR2 is FQNEAQ (reference sequence). The source of the sample is a study of cytomegalovirus exposure and HLA in healthy donors. Study-wide results and caveats: About 87% or about 30% of the time was how often most TCR beta V segments were productive, according to an earlier analysis. Trimming of TCR beta V- and J-genes showed a link, identified in a later analysis, to a missense DCLRE1C variant. TRBV6-2, TRBV6-3 and some other V segments were unresolvable in 87-base-pair reads.

The V call is TRBV7-9, the J call TRBJ2-1; TRBD2 agrees at 11 bases. This sequence originates from a woman between 18 and 29 years old in good health and CMV-seropositive. The source material was PBMCs. CDR3 nucleotide sequence: TGTGCCAGCAGCCCCGGTTCTAGCGGGGGGCCTGGTGAGCAGTTCTTC. As protein: CASSPGSSGGPGEQFF. The variable domain in full, completed from reference TRBV7-9 and TRBJ2-1, reads DTGVSQNPRHKITKRGQNVTFRCDPISEHNRLYWYRQTLGQGPEFLTYFQNEAQLEKSRLLSDRFSAERPKGSFSTLEIQRTEQGDSAMYLCASSPGSSGGPGEQFFGPGTRLTVL.